Listed below are T cell receptor beta chains from one sample, sequenced in a study of T cell changes during pregnancy in multiple sclerosis. The protocol was immunoSEQ multiplex PCR, while the TCRdb copy is restricted to in-frame clones and leaves out a portion. The repertoire holds approximately 52,000 clones, with 92% as singletons. The specimen was CD4+ T cells from peripheral blood mononuclear cells, collected after pregnancy. The receptors come from a female donor with multiple sclerosis, enrolled in a pregnancy study. Each CDR3 is given with its conserved first and last residue. Each record gives: D gene, V gene, J gene, CDR3 protein. A D gene is named only where the DNA matches it firmly.

d_call: NA; v_call: TRBV5-1; j_call: TRBJ2-7; cdr3_aa: CASSLLGDYEQYF
d_call: NA; v_call: TRBV10-3; j_call: TRBJ1-5; cdr3_aa: CAISESEGAGQPQHF
d_call: TRBD2; v_call: TRBV13; j_call: TRBJ2-1; cdr3_aa: CASSLLELAGYNEQFF
d_call: TRBD1; v_call: TRBV29-1; j_call: TRBJ1-2; cdr3_aa: CSGQGYSGYTF
d_call: NA; v_call: TRBV29-1; j_call: TRBJ2-7; cdr3_aa: CSVADPGYEQYF
d_call: NA; v_call: TRBV7-3; j_call: TRBJ1-6; cdr3_aa: CASSQTGGYNSPLHF
d_call: NA; v_call: TRBV6-5; j_call: TRBJ2-5; cdr3_aa: CASSPKTGFQTQYF
d_call: TRBD1; v_call: TRBV7-9; j_call: TRBJ1-5; cdr3_aa: CASSLFGDRGNQPQHF
d_call: TRBD2; v_call: TRBV25-1; j_call: TRBJ2-1; cdr3_aa: CASSEHSGRWFF
d_call: TRBD2; v_call: TRBV9; j_call: TRBJ2-7; cdr3_aa: CASSFTAGTTSYEQYF
d_call: TRBD2; v_call: TRBV7-2; j_call: TRBJ2-7; cdr3_aa: CASSSVRAGVNEQYF
d_call: NA; v_call: TRBV7-9; j_call: TRBJ2-3; cdr3_aa: CASSPERRLVTDTQYF
d_call: TRBD1; v_call: TRBV6-6; j_call: TRBJ2-1; cdr3_aa: CASSKTGTATYNEQFF
d_call: TRBD1; v_call: TRBV11-2; j_call: TRBJ2-7; cdr3_aa: CASSSTGAAYEQYF
d_call: NA; v_call: TRBV15; j_call: TRBJ1-2; cdr3_aa: CATSRGGGTTYGYTF
d_call: TRBD2; v_call: TRBV6-5; j_call: TRBJ2-2; cdr3_aa: CASRRLAGHTGELFF
d_call: NA; v_call: TRBV5-6; j_call: TRBJ2-7; cdr3_aa: CASSITGLGSYEQYF
d_call: NA; v_call: TRBV7-9; j_call: TRBJ2-5; cdr3_aa: CASSSEQETQYF
d_call: NA; v_call: TRBV19; j_call: TRBJ2-1; cdr3_aa: CASSLITGREQFF
d_call: NA; v_call: TRBV7-2; j_call: TRBJ2-2; cdr3_aa: CASSLEGSNTGELFF
d_call: NA; v_call: TRBV19; j_call: TRBJ2-3; cdr3_aa: CASSTPRDNSTDTQYF
d_call: NA; v_call: TRBV27; j_call: TRBJ1-1; cdr3_aa: CASSLRSGRDTEAFF
d_call: TRBD1; v_call: TRBV5-5; j_call: TRBJ1-1; cdr3_aa: CASSRQGSLIGTEAFF
d_call: TRBD2; v_call: TRBV5-1; j_call: TRBJ2-1; cdr3_aa: CASSQEREEQFF
d_call: TRBD2; v_call: TRBV7-2; j_call: TRBJ2-1; cdr3_aa: CASSLSSSGAYNEQFF
d_call: NA; v_call: TRBV5-1; j_call: TRBJ2-5; cdr3_aa: CASSLERAPGATQYF
d_call: NA; v_call: TRBV5-4; j_call: TRBJ2-3; cdr3_aa: CASSEGTSTDTQYF
d_call: TRBD2; v_call: TRBV19; j_call: TRBJ2-1; cdr3_aa: CASSTLAGGPQGEQFF
d_call: TRBD2; v_call: TRBV19; j_call: TRBJ2-5; cdr3_aa: CASSWTSGKEETQYF
d_call: NA; v_call: TRBV6-1; j_call: TRBJ2-2; cdr3_aa: CASSSKTGNTGELFF
d_call: NA; v_call: TRBV19; j_call: TRBJ2-3; cdr3_aa: CASSLRGSYTDTQYF
d_call: NA; v_call: TRBV29-1; j_call: TRBJ1-1; cdr3_aa: CSVVASAGNTEAFF
d_call: NA; v_call: TRBV18; j_call: TRBJ2-7; cdr3_aa: CASSVRRSGESEQYF